This T cell receptor (beta chain) is from a study of blood T cell repertoires in COVID-19. In the study's own analysis: It was from reference gene primer amplification that nucleated cell counts were estimated. Only in-frame clones appear in the TCRdb table, and some are missing; sequencing was by immunoSEQ multiplex PCR. For V, J and clone size, that table is used; D and trimming come from the DNA. The table lists around 43,000 clones, 80% to 90% of them singletons. The V gene lost 2 bases and the J gene lost 1 base, with 5 bases spanning the gap. Looked up from germline, CDR1 is GTSNPN and CDR2 is SVGIG (reference sequence). This CDR3 has 12 amino acids.

The TCR originated in a woman in her 70s with acute or convalescent COVID-19. Sequences were obtained from peripheral blood. The genes are TRBV30 and TRBJ1-2; D ambiguous. This chain's CDR3 is CAWSTGNYGYTF. The CDR3 nucleotides read TGTGCCTGGAGTACGGGTAACTATGGCTACACCTTC.